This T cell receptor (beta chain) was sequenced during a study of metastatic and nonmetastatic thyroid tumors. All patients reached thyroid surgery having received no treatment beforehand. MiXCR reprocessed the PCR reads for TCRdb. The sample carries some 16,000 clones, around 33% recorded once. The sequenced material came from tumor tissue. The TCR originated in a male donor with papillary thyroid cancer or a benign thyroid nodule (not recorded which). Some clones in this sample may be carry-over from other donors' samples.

The chain's CDR3 is CASSLLGALANEQYF. DNA of the CDR3: TGTGCCAGCAGCCTCCTGGGGGCACTAGCGAACGAGCAGTACTTC. The chain links TRBV6-2 or TRBV6-3 to TRBJ2-7; maybe TRBD2 (7 bases). Germline CDR1 MNHEY, CDR2 SVGEGT. With 6 bases removed from V and 5 bases from J, the gap between germline ends came to 20 bases. The CDR3 consists of 15 residues.